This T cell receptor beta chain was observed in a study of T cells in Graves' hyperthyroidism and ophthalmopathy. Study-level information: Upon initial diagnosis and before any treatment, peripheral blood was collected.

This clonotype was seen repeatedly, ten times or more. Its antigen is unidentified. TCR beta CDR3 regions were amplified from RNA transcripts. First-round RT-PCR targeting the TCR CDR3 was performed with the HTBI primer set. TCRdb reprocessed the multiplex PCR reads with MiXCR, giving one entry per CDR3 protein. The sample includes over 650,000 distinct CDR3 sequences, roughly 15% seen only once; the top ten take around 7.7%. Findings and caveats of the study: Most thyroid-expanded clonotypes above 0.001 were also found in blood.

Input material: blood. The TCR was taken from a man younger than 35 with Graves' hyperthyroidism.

DNA of the CDR3: TGTGCCAGCAGTTTGGGGGACAGGGTCGGCTACACCTTC. It specifies CASSLGDRVGYTF. This sequence joins TRBV12-3 or TRBV12-4 and TRBJ1-2, with TRBD1 matching over 9 bases. This CDR3 is built from 13 residues. Trimming removed 3 bases from V and 8 bases from J; junction bases left unmatched: 4.